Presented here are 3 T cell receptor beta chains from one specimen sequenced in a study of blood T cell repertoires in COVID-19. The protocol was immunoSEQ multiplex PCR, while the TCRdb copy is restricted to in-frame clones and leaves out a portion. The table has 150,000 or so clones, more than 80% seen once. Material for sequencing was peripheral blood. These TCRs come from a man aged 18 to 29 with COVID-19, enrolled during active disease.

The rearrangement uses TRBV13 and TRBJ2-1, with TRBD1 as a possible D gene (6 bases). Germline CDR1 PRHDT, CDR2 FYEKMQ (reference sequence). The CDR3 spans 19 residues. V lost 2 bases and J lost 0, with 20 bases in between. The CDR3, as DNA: TGTGCCAGCAGCTTATCTCAGCTAGCCGACAGGAGCTCCTACAATGAGCAGTTCTTC. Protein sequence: CASSLSQLADRSSYNEQFF.

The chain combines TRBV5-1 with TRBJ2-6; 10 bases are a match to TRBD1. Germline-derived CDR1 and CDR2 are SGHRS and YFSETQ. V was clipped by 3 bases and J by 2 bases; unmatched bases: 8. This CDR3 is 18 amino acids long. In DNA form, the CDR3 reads TGCGCCAGCAGCTCGCGGGGGACAGGGGTCCCTGGGGCCAACGTCCTGACTTTC. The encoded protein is CASSSRGTGVPGANVLTF.

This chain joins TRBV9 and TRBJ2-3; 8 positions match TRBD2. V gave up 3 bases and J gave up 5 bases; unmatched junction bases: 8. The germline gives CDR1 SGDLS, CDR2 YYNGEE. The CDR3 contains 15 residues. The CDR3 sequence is CASSEPGGREDTQYF. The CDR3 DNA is TGTGCCAGCAGCGAGCCGGGGGGGCGAGAAGATACGCAGTATTTT.